The clone carrying this T cell receptor beta chain appeared many times. What it binds is unknown. Genomic DNA acted as the template from which TCR beta VDJ combination and CDR3 sequence profiling were carried out. TCRdb re-called the reads through MiXCR, storing one row per CDR3 protein. This table has roughly 240,000 distinct CDR3 sequences, 45% to 50% appearing once. Germline CDR1 is SQVTM and CDR2 is ANQGSEA. Losses at the gene ends were 7 bases for V and 7 bases for J; bases not matched to a gene: 8. The CDR3 sequence is 13 residues long. The sample comes from a study of CD8+CD57+ T cells in acquired aplastic anemia. Study-wide context: Sorted CD4+ and CD8+ cells yielded DNA averaging around 3.2 ug.

In patients chosen for sequencing, flow cytometry had shown CD8+CD57+ cell expansion. With no exception, the patients had severe acquired aplastic anemia. Patients were untreated when blood was sampled. Study outcomes and limitations: Overlap between patients and controls comprised roughly 28 CD8+ CDR3 sequences.

The TCR sequence derives from a human donor with aplastic anemia. Sequenced material: sorted CD4+, CD8+, or CD8+CD57+ T cells (not recorded which) from PBMCs. V gene TRBV29-1 combines with J gene TRBJ2-1; 9 bases match TRBD2. CDR3 bases: TGCAGCGGGTGGCTAGCGGGATTAAATGAGCAGTTCTTC. It is translated as CSGWLAGLNEQFF.